Listed here is a single T cell receptor (beta chain). Its antigen is not yet known. One base away there is no much larger clone; base qualities are not given. This sample stems from a study of blood T cells in healthy people across ages (dated by TCRdb to about 2015). As for the study more broadly: In model experiments, roughly one uniquely barcoded TCR beta cDNA molecule per two T cells was captured by template switching. The donors were divided into four age groups: young (average roughly 17 years), middle-aged (approximately 42), aged (around 59) and long-lived (about 84). To avoid experimental bias, donors of different ages were spread randomly across the sequencing lanes. The study measured age-related changes in TCR beta repertoire diversity using deep sequencing normalized with unique cDNA molecular identifiers. The study analyzed two additional independent replicas of 1 million unique cDNA reads from the same blood draw for two donors, one aged 18 to 30 and one aged 80 or older.

General conclusions and limits of the study: The long-lived group showed more naive CD4+ T cells, fewer expanded clones and increased TCR diversity than the aged group, suggesting age selection. Total diversity estimates from one million sequenced T cells were considered lower bounds and underestimates. Because the CMV infection status of the donors was unknown, age-related changes in expanded clonotypes may potentially have been confounded. Conclusive comparison of naive and antigen-experienced compartments was prevented by the profiling of bulk unsorted PBMCs. The percentage of naive T cells measured by flow cytometry correlated strongly with observed TCR beta diversity. Observed TCR beta diversity per million T cells fell roughly linearly with age, and a significant reduction was already apparent by age about 38.

Receptor libraries were prepared by 5' RACE. Sequencer: Illumina HiSeq 2500. A second PCR of about 7 to 12 cycles was run with a J-beta primer mix and a sample-barcoded 5' primer. A unique molecular identifier was introduced onto each TCR beta cDNA molecule by a template-switch 5' adaptor carrying 12 random nucleotides. Each sample yielded at least 2.5 million CDR3-containing paired-end reads. First-strand cDNA was synthesized from all RNA with the Mint cDNA synthesis kit, primed by a TRBC-specific oligonucleotide. All cDNA was treated with uracil-DNA glycosylase and then went through a first 18-cycle PCR with the universal primers M1SS and BC2_uni_R. The study's processing was this. For normalization, 1 million high-quality reads were randomly selected from each sample, with every read carrying a distinct molecular identifier. Instead of being binned into consensus sequences, reads with shared molecular identifiers were discarded. MiTCR, set to a Q25 quality threshold and the strictest error-elimination algorithm, was used for CDR3 identification, clonotype clustering and error correction. A nonparametric unseen species model with Euler transformation was used to estimate a lower bound on total TCR beta diversity. The public reads were reprocessed in TCRdb via fastp at Q25 and MiXCR, keeping in-frame beta chains. CDR3 protein duplicates are merged, each entry listing the most common genes and DNA. The V and J calls here are based on TCRdb, not the publication. Counted in this sample were hundreds of thousands of distinct CDR3 sequences; 25% to 30% of them appeared once. Clones ranked in the top ten supply approximately 28% of the sample.

The CDR3 runs 12 amino acids, cysteine and phenylalanine included. CDR3 DNA is the only sequence kept; it has 36 bases, read in frame from the first base. V is reduced by 6 bases and J by 9 bases, leaving a spacing of 12 bases between them. According to the germline V gene (reference sequence), CDR1 reads SGHAT and CDR2 reads FQDESV. The roughly 39 donors, aged 6 to 90 years, were systemically healthy Caucasian individuals from Russia. Each donor gave approximately 9.4 milliliters of peripheral blood, drawn into EDTA-treated Vacutainer tubes. Ficoll-Paque density-gradient centrifugation was used to isolate PBMCs, with at least 6.5 million per sample. Trizol reagent was used to extract total RNA from PBMCs, with at least 5.5 micrograms per sample. The percentages of naive CD45RAhigh/CD27high T cells were determined by flow cytometry on a PBMC aliquot from every donor.

Specimen: blood. The origin of this receptor is a woman in her seventies in good health. The sequence is built from TRBV11-1 and TRBJ2-4; the D gene lacks a confident call. The DNA sequence is TGTGCCAGCAGTATAGGTTTCGGCATTCAGTACTTC. It translates as CASSIGFGIQYF.